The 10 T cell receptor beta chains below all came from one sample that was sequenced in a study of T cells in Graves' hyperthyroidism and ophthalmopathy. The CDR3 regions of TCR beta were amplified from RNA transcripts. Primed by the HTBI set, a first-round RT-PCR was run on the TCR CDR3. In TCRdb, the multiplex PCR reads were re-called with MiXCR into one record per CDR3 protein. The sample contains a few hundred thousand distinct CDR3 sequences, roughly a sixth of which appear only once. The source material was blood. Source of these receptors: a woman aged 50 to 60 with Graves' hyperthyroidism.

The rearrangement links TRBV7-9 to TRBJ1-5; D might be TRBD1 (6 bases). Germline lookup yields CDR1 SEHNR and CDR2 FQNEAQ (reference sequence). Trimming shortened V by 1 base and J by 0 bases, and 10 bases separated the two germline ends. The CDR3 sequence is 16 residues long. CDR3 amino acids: CASSLDVGASNQPQHF. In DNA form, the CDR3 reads TGTGCCAGCAGCTTAGATGTGGGGGCTAGCAATCAGCCCCAGCATTTT.

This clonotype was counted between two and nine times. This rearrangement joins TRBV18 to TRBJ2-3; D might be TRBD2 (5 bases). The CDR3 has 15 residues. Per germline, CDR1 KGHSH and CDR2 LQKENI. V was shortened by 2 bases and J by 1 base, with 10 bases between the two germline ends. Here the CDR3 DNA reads TGTGCCAGCTCACCATCTCGGGGTGGCACAGATACGCAGTATTTT. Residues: CASSPSRGGTDTQYF.

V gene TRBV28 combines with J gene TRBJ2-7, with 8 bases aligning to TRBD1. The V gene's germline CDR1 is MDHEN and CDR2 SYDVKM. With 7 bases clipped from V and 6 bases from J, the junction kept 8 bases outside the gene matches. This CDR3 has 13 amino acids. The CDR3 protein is CASKVTGVGEQYF. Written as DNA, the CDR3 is TGTGCCAGCAAGGTGACAGGGGTTGGCGAGCAGTACTTC.

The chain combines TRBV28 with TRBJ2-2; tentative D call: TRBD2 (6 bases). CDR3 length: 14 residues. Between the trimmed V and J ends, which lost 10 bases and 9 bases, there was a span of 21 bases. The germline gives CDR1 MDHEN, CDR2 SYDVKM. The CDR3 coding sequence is TGTGCCACTATGGCGACTAGAAGAGCCCGGGAGCTGTTTTTT. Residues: CATMATRRARELFF.

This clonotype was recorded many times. The CDR3, as DNA: TGTGCCAGCACCCAACAGGGAGGAGGGTCTGAAGCTTTCTTT. Amino acid sequence: CASTQQGGGSEAFF. The J gene is TRBJ1-1, the V gene TRBV2; tentative D call: TRBD1 (6 bases). CDR1 and CDR2 from the germline V gene are SNHLY and FYNNEI. The CDR3 is 14 amino acids. V gave up 7 bases and J gave up 6 bases, with 18 bases separating them.

This CDR3 is CSARGPDSGANVLTF. Written as DNA, the CDR3 is TGCAGTGCTAGAGGTCCGGACTCTGGGGCCAACGTCCTGACTTTC. The rearrangement links TRBV20-1 to TRBJ2-6; no clear D gene. CDR1 is DFQATT, CDR2 SNEGSKA, per germline (reference sequence). CDR3 size: 15 residues. The V end lost 1 base, the J end lost 0 bases, and 7 bases lay between the germline ends.

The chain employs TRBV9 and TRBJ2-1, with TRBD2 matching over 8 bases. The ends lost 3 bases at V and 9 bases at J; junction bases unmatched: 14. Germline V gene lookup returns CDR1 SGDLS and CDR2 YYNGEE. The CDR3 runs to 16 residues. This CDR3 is CASSAGGGRAFGEQFF. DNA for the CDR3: TGTGCCAGCAGCGCGGGGGGGGGCAGGGCCTTCGGTGAGCAGTTCTTC.

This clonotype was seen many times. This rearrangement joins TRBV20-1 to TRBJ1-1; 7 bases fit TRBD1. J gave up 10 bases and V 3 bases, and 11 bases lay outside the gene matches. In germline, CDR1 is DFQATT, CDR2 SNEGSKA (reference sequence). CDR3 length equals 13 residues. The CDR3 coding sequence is TGCAGTGCTAGCCTTGCAGGGGGGGCAATAGCTTTCTTT. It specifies CSASLAGGAIAFF.

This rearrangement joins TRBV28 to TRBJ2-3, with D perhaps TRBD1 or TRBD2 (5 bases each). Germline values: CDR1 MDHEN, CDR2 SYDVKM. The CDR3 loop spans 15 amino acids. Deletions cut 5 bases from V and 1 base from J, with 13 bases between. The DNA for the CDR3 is TGTGCCAGCAGTCCCCAGGGAGTCGGCACAGATACGCAGTATTTT. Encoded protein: CASSPQGVGTDTQYF.

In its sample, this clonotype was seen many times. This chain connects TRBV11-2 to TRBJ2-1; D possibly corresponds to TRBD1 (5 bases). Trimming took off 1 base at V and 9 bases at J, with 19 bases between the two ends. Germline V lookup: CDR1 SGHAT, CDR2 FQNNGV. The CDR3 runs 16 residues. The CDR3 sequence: CASSLGGGAAQGEQFF. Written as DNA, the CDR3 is TGTGCCAGCAGCTTAGGGGGCGGTGCGGCCCAGGGTGAGCAGTTCTTC.